Listed here are 20 T cell receptor beta chains from one sample, sequenced in a study of CD8 T cells in Susac syndrome. Random hexamers were used to reverse transcribe the RNA input (about 0.5 to 1 ug). TCRdb re-derived calls from the immunoSEQ multiplex PCR reads in MiXCR, one entry per CDR3 protein. This sample carries approximately 200,000 distinct CDR3 sequences, 85% to 95% of them seen once, and the ten largest clones take around 0.076%. The sample was CD4+ T cells from PBMCs. The origin of the receptors is a human donor with multiple sclerosis.

V is TRBV27 and J is TRBJ1-1; D uncertain. The CDR3 has 13 amino acids. The germline gives CDR1 MNHEY, CDR2 SMNVEV (reference sequence). V shed 2 bases and J shed 4 bases, with 8 bases lying between them. As DNA, the CDR3 is TGTGCCAGCAGTTTAAGAAGGAGCACTGAAGCTTTCTTT. Encoded protein: CASSLRRSTEAFF.

This clonotype was seen just once. The gene calls are TRBV23-1 and TRBJ2-1; possibly TRBD1 for D (6 bases). TRBV23-1 is given ORF status, its function remaining uncertain. The germline V and J ends were trimmed by 4 bases and 8 bases, with 18 bases remaining between them. This CDR3 region has 15 residues. As DNA, the CDR3 is TGCGCCAGCAGTCGCCGGGACACGACGGCTGATGAGCAGTTCTTC. Its translation is CASSRRDTTADEQFF.

V is TRBV12-3 or TRBV12-4 and J is TRBJ2-1; D is possibly TRBD2 (5 bases). V dropped 5 bases and J dropped 9 bases, with 11 bases sitting between them. CDR3 size: 12 residues. Written as DNA, the CDR3 is TGTGCCAGCAGTCAACTAGTCCCTGAGCAGTTCTTC. Translating gives CASSQLVPEQFF.

The rearrangement links TRBV30 to TRBJ2-1; D is perhaps TRBD1 (5 bases). The germline V gene encodes CDR1 GTSNPN and CDR2 SVGIG (reference sequence). The V and J ends lost 2 bases and 12 bases respectively, with 14 bases between them. The length of the CDR3 is 12 residues. CDR3: CAWSSQGIAQFF. CDR3 coding DNA: TGTGCCTGGAGTTCTCAGGGAATTGCGCAGTTCTTC.

The chain links TRBV29-1 to TRBJ2-7; D remains unclear. The germline gives CDR1 SQVTM, CDR2 ANQGSEA. The CDR3 loop spans 12 amino acids. V lost 5 bases to trimming and J lost 2 bases, with 10 bases between them. The CDR3 coding sequence is TGCAGCGTTTCCCGAACCCCCTACGAGCAGTACTTC. It yields the protein CSVSRTPYEQYF.

The chain uses TRBV6-6 and TRBJ1-1; no clear D. The CDR3 covers 12 residues. CDR1 and CDR2 (germline): MNHNY, SVGAGI (reference sequence). The V end was cut by 2 bases, the J end by 11 bases, with 12 bases between. Here the CDR3 reads CASSYREWEAFF. The CDR3 coding sequence is TGTGCCAGCAGTTACCGGGAGTGGGAGGCTTTCTTT.

This chain connects TRBV6-2 or TRBV6-3 to TRBJ1-2; no clear D. V lost 0 bases and J 0 bases, leaving 11 bases between the germline ends. CDR1 is MNHEY and CDR2 is SVGEGT in the germline V gene. The CDR3 extends over 16 amino acids. The DNA for the CDR3 is TGTGCCAGCAGTTACTCGTCGGCGGGAGCTAACTATGGCTACACCTTC. Protein sequence: CASSYSSAGANYGYTF.

The chain employs TRBV29-1 and TRBJ2-7, with 10 positions matching TRBD1. Germline V CDR1 and CDR2: SQVTM, ANQGSEA. The CDR3 covers 12 residues. Germline trimming cut 6 bases from V and 3 bases from J; bases unmatched to any gene: 2. The DNA for the CDR3 is TGCAGCGTCGGGACAGGGGTCTACGAGCAGTACTTC. As protein: CSVGTGVYEQYF.

This chain connects TRBV29-1 to TRBJ1-1; D not resolved. Germline loops: CDR1 SQVTM, CDR2 ANQGSEA. With 1 base removed from V and 0 bases from J, the gap between germline ends came to 9 bases. CDR3 size: 14 residues. The CDR3 is CSVEVRVLNTEAFF. The CDR3, as DNA: TGCAGCGTTGAAGTGCGGGTCCTGAACACTGAAGCTTTCTTT.

The chain carries TRBV5-4 and TRBJ1-4, with 7 bases identical to TRBD1. The CDR3 length is 13 residues. Per germline, CDR1 SGHNT and CDR2 YYREEE (reference sequence). Unmatched junction bases numbered 5, after V lost 4 bases and J lost 8 bases. CDR3 region: CASSGGTVEKLFF. CDR3 in DNA: TGTGCCAGCAGCGGGGGGACAGTCGAAAAACTGTTTTTT.

The rearrangement links TRBV12-3 or TRBV12-4 to TRBJ1-1, with D uncertain. The ends were cut back, 3 bases at V and 5 bases at J, with 7 bases in the middle. The length of the CDR3 is 12 residues. The CDR3 is CASSFPYTEAFF. CDR3 sequence (DNA): TGTGCCAGCAGTTTCCCTTATACTGAAGCTTTCTTT.

The rearrangement uses TRBV20-1 and TRBJ1-6; the match to TRBD1 covers 7 bases. V lost 3 bases to trimming and J lost 7 bases; unmatched junction nucleotides: 6. The CDR3 totals 14 residues. The germline V gene encodes CDR1 DFQATT and CDR2 SNEGSKA (reference sequence). In DNA, the CDR3 is TGCAGTGCTAGTAAGGGGGCTTCCAATTCACCCCTCCACTTT. It translates to CSASKGASNSPLHF.

The CDR3 DNA is TGTGCCAGCAGTGGACCGGGACTACCTCTTGGCGAGCAGTTCTTC. It is translated as CASSGPGLPLGEQFF. The chain combines TRBV2 with TRBJ2-1; 7 bases map to TRBD2. The V and J ends lost 4 bases and 10 bases, in that order; junction bases with no gene match: 13. Germline CDR1 and CDR2: SNHLY and FYNNEI. CDR3 length: 15 amino acids.

This sequence joins TRBV25-1 and TRBJ2-5; weak D call: TRBD2 (6 bases). V lost 0 bases and J lost 9, with 17 bases in between. The germline gives CDR1 MGHDK, CDR2 SYGVNS. The CDR3 sequence is 15 residues long. CDR3 DNA: TGTGCCAGCAGTGAATACGCCCGGGACTCAGTAGCCCAGTACTTC. Translation: CASSEYARDSVAQYF.

V gene TRBV20-1 combines with J gene TRBJ2-3, with 8 positions matching TRBD2. This CDR3 spans 15 amino acids. V gave up 2 bases and J gave up 2 bases; unmatched junction bases: 6. CDR1 is DFQATT and CDR2 is SNEGSKA in the germline V gene (reference sequence). The CDR3 loop is CSARRASGLTDTQYF. The CDR3 nucleotides read TGCAGTGCTAGAAGGGCTAGCGGGCTCACAGATACGCAGTATTTT.

This chain links TRBV30 with TRBJ1-2; maybe TRBD1 (6 bases). This CDR3 spans 12 amino acids. Germline values: CDR1 GTSNPN, CDR2 SVGIG (reference sequence). V shed 3 bases and J shed 9 bases, with 14 bases lying between them. DNA for the CDR3: TGTGCCTGGAGGGAGGACAGAGAACGCTACACCTTC. It yields the protein CAWREDRERYTF.

The rearrangement links TRBV9 to TRBJ1-6; D remains ambiguous. There are 13 residues in the CDR3. Trimming removed 3 bases from V and 6 bases from J, with 7 bases in between. Germline loops: CDR1 SGDLS, CDR2 YYNGEE. The CDR3 spells CASSALSNSPLHF. The CDR3, as DNA: TGTGCCAGCAGCGCCCTCAGTAATTCACCCCTCCACTTT.

This clonotype occurred once. The CDR3 DNA follows: TGTGCCAGCAGCCGGGACCTCACCTCGAACACCGGGGAGCTGTTTTTT. Its translation is CASSRDLTSNTGELFF. The V and J genes are TRBV2 and TRBJ2-2; either TRBD1 or TRBD2 may supply D (5 bases each). The CDR3 is 16 amino acids. Germline CDR1 reads SNHLY; CDR2 reads FYNNEI. The V end lost 6 bases, the J end lost 0 bases, and 14 bases lay between the germline ends.

The chain employs TRBV6-1 and TRBJ1-1; D is uncertain. The CDR3 is 14 residues long. Germline CDR1 reads MNHNS; CDR2 reads SASEGT. The V end lost 3 bases, the J end lost 5 bases, and 13 bases lay between the germline ends. Here the CDR3 reads CASSDHNRGTEAFF. The CDR3 DNA is TGTGCCAGCAGTGATCACAACCGAGGGACTGAAGCTTTCTTT.

This clonotype was counted once. V usage is TRBV24-1 and J usage is TRBJ1-2; unclear D gene. With 3 bases removed from V and 8 bases from J, the gap between germline ends came to 9 bases. The germline V gene has CDR1 KGHDR and CDR2 SFDVKD. The CDR3 is made up of 12 amino acids. The DNA of the CDR3 is TGTGCCACCAGTGATGGCAGTAAAGGCTACACCTTC. Residues: CATSDGSKGYTF.